A single sample is the source of the 8 T cell receptor beta chains below, sequenced in a study of identical twins. One entry per CDR3 protein, called by TCRdb with MiXCR from the 5' RACE reads. The sample carries 750,000 to 950,000 distinct CDR3 sequences, 12% recorded once. This same sample was also part of a study on yellow fever vaccine responses in identical twins.

Source material: PBMCs. The receptors come from a woman aged 18-30 years in good health.

This clonotype showed up just a few times. V is TRBV20-1 and J is TRBJ1-2, with 10 bases identical to TRBD1. The CDR3 extends over 13 amino acids. Unmatched junction bases numbered 5, after V lost 5 bases and J lost 5 bases. Germline V gene lookup returns CDR1 DFQATT and CDR2 SNEGSKA (reference sequence). The CDR3 sequence is CSASRDRGYGYTF. DNA for the CDR3: TGCAGTGCTTCACGGGACAGGGGTTATGGCTACACCTTC.

The chain joins TRBV25-1 to TRBJ2-5, with D unclear. Germline V lookup: CDR1 MGHDK, CDR2 SYGVNS. The CDR3 is 13 residues long. The V end lost 3 bases, the J end lost 4 bases, and 9 bases lay between the germline ends. CDR3: CASSDRILETQYF. In DNA, the CDR3 is TGTGCCAGCAGTGACAGGATATTAGAGACCCAGTACTTC.

A few counts support this clonotype. The V gene is TRBV3-1, the J gene TRBJ1-1; D is undetermined. The CDR3 covers 15 residues. Germline V gives CDR1 LGHDT, CDR2 YNNKEL (reference sequence). The V gene lost 1 base and the J gene lost 1 base, with 10 bases spanning the gap. The CDR3 loop reads CASSQGFQENTEAFF. The DNA of the CDR3 is TGTGCCAGCAGCCAAGGTTTTCAGGAGAACACTGAAGCTTTCTTT. The full variable domain, in which reference TRBV3-1 and TRBJ1-1 provide the parts outside the CDR3, is DTAVSQTPKYLVTQMGNDKSIKCEQNLGHDTMYWYKQDSKKFLKIMFSYNNKELIINETVPNRFSPKSPDKAHLNLHINSLELGDSAVYFCASSQGFQENTEAFFGQGTRLTVV.

This clonotype appeared many times. V is TRBV12-3 or TRBV12-4 and J is TRBJ1-2; possibly TRBD1 for D (5 bases). V was cut by 3 bases and J by 3 bases, with 8 bases left in between. The CDR3 is 13 residues long. The CDR3 region is CASSFGGDYGYTF. Written as DNA, the CDR3 is TGTGCCAGCAGTTTCGGGGGTGACTATGGCTACACCTTC.

This clonotype was seen at least ten times. The chain recombines TRBV5-1 with TRBJ2-1, with TRBD2 identical over 8 bases. Germline CDR1 SGHRS, CDR2 YFSETQ. The CDR3 is made up of 16 amino acids. Unmatched junction bases numbered 5, after V lost 1 base and J lost 2 bases. CDR3 DNA sequence: TGCGCCAGCAGCTTGTCAGCGGGGGCAACCTACAATGAGCAGTTCTTC. Protein: CASSLSAGATYNEQFF.

A few counts support this clonotype. This chain connects TRBV4-2 to TRBJ2-2; possible D gene TRBD1, 6 bases. Germline V gene lookup returns CDR1 LGHNA and CDR2 YNFKEQ. V gave up 0 bases and J gave up 4 bases, with 12 bases separating them. The CDR3 is made up of 16 amino acids. The CDR3 reads CASSQDFPGVTGELFF. The CDR3 nucleotides are TGTGCCAGCAGCCAAGATTTTCCAGGGGTCACCGGGGAGCTGTTTTTT.

This clonotype was seen more than once but under ten times. This rearrangement joins TRBV20-1 to TRBJ2-4, with 8 bases identical to TRBD1. Per germline, CDR1 DFQATT and CDR2 SNEGSKA (reference sequence). V was pared by 5 bases and J by 5 bases, with 11 bases of the junction left unmatched. The CDR3 covers 15 residues. The CDR3 nucleotides read TGCAGTGCTGCCAGACCGGACAGGGTGGAAAACATTCAGTACTTC. Its protein product is CSAARPDRVENIQYF.

This clonotype was seen a handful of times. The gene calls are TRBV12-3 or TRBV12-4 and TRBJ2-7; D possibly corresponds to TRBD1 (6 bases). The CDR3 totals 16 residues. V lost 6 bases and J 2 bases, leaving 20 bases between the germline ends. Written as DNA, the CDR3 is TGTGCCAGCAGCCACGGGACAACGAAAAACCCCTACGAGCAGTACTTC. This gives the protein CASSHGTTKNPYEQYF.